This record covers a single T cell receptor beta chain. Source study methods: Amplification from reference gene primers served as the basis for estimated nucleated cell counts. The data were produced by immunoSEQ multiplex PCR, yet TCRdb's version contains in-frame clones alone and is incomplete. From that table come the V and J calls and clone size; the DNA was used to work out D and trimming. The sample yields about 29,000 clones, over 70% seen once. The germline CDR1 and CDR2 sequences are LNHNV and YYDKDF (reference sequence). V shed 1 base and J 4 bases; nucleotides not matched to a gene: 1. The CDR3 is 13 residues long. The data derive from a study of blood T cell repertoires in COVID-19. Overall study: Acute-phase and convalescent COVID-19 samples originated in the United States, Italy and Spain. T cells, B-cell-depleted T cells, or PBMCs supplied cDNA or gDNA.

This receptor was identified in a woman between 65 and 79 years old with active or convalescent COVID-19. The V gene is TRBV15, the J gene TRBJ2-7; 7 nucleotides line up with TRBD1. Specimen: peripheral blood. The CDR3 protein is CATSRGGQYEQYF. DNA for the CDR3: TGTGCCACCAGCAGAGGGGGACAGTACGAGCAGTACTTC.